One and the same sample provided the 27 T cell receptor beta chains below, sequenced in a study of shared clonotypes between healthy human individuals. The assay was immunoSEQ multiplex PCR, and TCRdb's table has in-frame clones only and misses some. This table holds a few million clones, around 90% found once. The sample comprised naive CD4+ T cells from PBMCs. Subset noted: CD45RA+ positively selected. These TCRs come from a man in his late teens or twenties in good health. Some clones in this sample may be carry-over from other donors' samples.

This clone was detected a few times. The same CDR3 is also encoded by other DNA sequences in this sample. This chain joins TRBV20-1 and TRBJ1-1; D possibly corresponds to TRBD1 (5 bases). CDR3 length: 11 residues. V dropped 0 bases and J dropped 9 bases, with 8 bases sitting between them. Germline V gene data show CDR1 as DFQATT and CDR2 as SNEGSKA (reference sequence). The CDR3 spells CSARERQKAFF. Written as DNA, the CDR3 is TGCAGTGCTAGAGAGAGACAGAAAGCTTTCTTT.

With respect to this clone: Other DNA sequences in the same sample also yield this CDR3. This sequence joins TRBV10-3 and TRBJ2-5, with unresolved D. CDR1 ENHRY and CDR2 SYGVKD come from the germline V gene. The CDR3 loop spans 14 amino acids. V was cut by 1 base and J by 1 base, with 7 bases left in between. CDR3 region: CAISELAAQETQYF. The CDR3 nucleotides are TGTGCCATCAGTGAGTTGGCAGCCCAAGAGACCCAGTACTTC.

The DNA for the CDR3 is TGTGCCAGCAGTTACCGGGGACAGCGCGGAAACACCATATATTTT. Translated, it gives CASSYRGQRGNTIYF. This rearrangement joins TRBV6-5 to TRBJ1-3; TRBD1 matches at 7 bases. The V segment lost 2 bases and the J segment 4 bases; nucleotides outside the gene matches: 5. This CDR3 has 15 amino acids. The germline gives CDR1 MNHEY, CDR2 SVGAGI.

The chain has TRBV5-1 and TRBJ1-1, with D tentatively TRBD1 (5 bases). V was cut by 0 bases and J by 1 base, with 10 bases left in between. The CDR3 sequence is 15 residues long. Germline CDR1 reads SGHRS; CDR2 reads YFSETQ. The CDR3 spells CASSLGQRANTEAFF. The DNA of the CDR3 is TGCGCCAGCAGCTTGGGACAGCGAGCGAACACTGAAGCTTTCTTT.

This chain connects TRBV30 to TRBJ2-5, with a possible D match to TRBD2 (6 bases). Matching the DNA end better, TRBJ2-7 makes the J call doubtful. CDR1 and CDR2 from the germline V gene are GTSNPN and SVGIG (reference sequence). CDR3 length equals 11 residues. CDR3 protein: CAWGGAYEQYF. The CDR3 DNA reads TGTGCCTGGGGCGGGGCCTACGAGCAGTACTTC.

The chain carries TRBV5-1 and TRBJ2-7; TRBD2 matches at 7 bases. Germline-derived CDR1 and CDR2 are SGHRS and YFSETQ. V was pared by 8 bases and J by 0 bases, with 8 bases of the junction left unmatched. The CDR3 extends over 14 amino acids. In DNA, the CDR3 is TGCGCCAGTAAAGCTAGCGGACTCTCCTACGAGCAGTACTTC. Its translation: CASKASGLSYEQYF.

The rearrangement uses TRBV19 and TRBJ2-7; 9 bases match TRBD2. The CDR3 loop spans 15 amino acids. V was pared by 3 bases and J by 7 bases, with 10 bases of the junction left unmatched. Germline V gene sequence: CDR1 LNHDA, CDR2 SQIVND (reference sequence). DNA for the CDR3: TGTGCCAGTAGTATGGCTAGCGGGATACTTGTGGAGCAGTACTTC. Amino acids: CASSMASGILVEQYF.

Details on this clone: Other nucleotide sequences from this sample produce the same CDR3. The V call is TRBV5-1, the J call TRBJ1-1, with D tentatively TRBD1 (5 bases). Trimming took off 2 bases at V and 5 bases at J, with 7 bases between the two ends. The CDR3 covers 12 residues. The V gene's germline CDR1 is SGHRS and CDR2 YFSETQ. CDR3 sequence (DNA): TGCGCCAGCAGCTTTGGGGGGACTGAAGCTTTCTTT. It specifies CASSFGGTEAFF.

This chain joins TRBV28 and TRBJ2-5; D not certain. V shed 6 bases and J shed 4 bases, with 12 bases lying between them. CDR1 is MDHEN, CDR2 SYDVKM, per germline. This CDR3 comprises 13 residues. CDR3 in amino acids: CASRVQVGETQYF. Here the CDR3 DNA reads TGTGCCAGCAGGGTTCAGGTTGGAGAGACCCAGTACTTC.

This chain uses TRBV7-9 with TRBJ2-1; D not resolved. Trimming shortened V by 3 bases and J by 3 bases, and 9 bases separated the two germline ends. The germline CDR1 and CDR2 sequences are SEHNR and FQNEAQ (reference sequence). This CDR3 comprises 14 residues. The CDR3 DNA reads TGTGCCAGCAGCTTTAACTGGGGCTACAATGAGCAGTTCTTC. Protein: CASSFNWGYNEQFF. The complete variable domain, with remaining parts taken from reference TRBV7-9 and TRBJ2-1, reads DTGVSQNPRHKITKRGQNVTFRCDPISEHNRLYWYRQTLGQGPEFLTYFQNEAQLEKSRLLSDRFSAERPKGSFSTLEIQRTEQGDSAMYLCASSFNWGYNEQFFGPGTRLTVL.

The chain employs TRBV7-3 and TRBJ1-1; D not resolved. This CDR3 contains 13 residues. Germline CDR1 reads SGHTA; CDR2 reads FQGTGA. V gave up 0 bases and J gave up 8 bases, with 10 bases separating them. CDR3 in amino acids: CASSLTPGSEAFF. The CDR3 DNA sequence: TGTGCCAGCAGCTTAACCCCGGGTAGCGAAGCTTTCTTT.

The chain has TRBV2 and TRBJ1-2; 8 nucleotides agree with TRBD1. J was trimmed by 5 bases and V by 6 bases; bases with no gene match: 5. Germline V lookup: CDR1 SNHLY, CDR2 FYNNEI. The CDR3 runs 13 residues. Here the CDR3 DNA reads TGTGCCAGCAGGACGCGGGACAGGTATGGCTACACCTTC. This sequence encodes CASRTRDRYGYTF.

V is TRBV5-1 and J is TRBJ2-7, with no clear D. V was clipped by 6 bases and J by 5 bases, with 12 bases between them. The CDR3 totals 12 residues. Looked up from germline, CDR1 is SGHRS and CDR2 is YFSETQ. The CDR3 nucleotides read TGCGCCAGCAACCCGGGCTCTAACGAGCAGTACTTC. Translating it yields CASNPGSNEQYF.

In the case of this clone: This specimen includes other DNA sequences encoding the same CDR3. This rearrangement joins TRBV5-6 to TRBJ1-1; the D is unclear. The ends were cut back, 4 bases at V and 5 bases at J, with 9 bases in the middle. This CDR3 has 12 residues. Germline loops: CDR1 SGHDT, CDR2 YYEEEE. CDR3 residues: CASSGGLTEAFF. CDR3 bases: TGTGCCAGCAGCGGAGGTTTAACTGAAGCTTTCTTT. Based on the CDR3 plus reference TRBV5-6 and TRBJ1-1, the full variable domain is DAGVTQSPTHLIKTRGQQVTLRCSPKSGHDTVSWYQQALGQGPQFIFQYYEEEERQRGNFPDRFSGHQFPNYSSELNVNALLLGDSALYLCASSGGLTEAFFGQGTRLTVV.

The genes are TRBV30 and TRBJ2-4, with a tentative D call TRBD2 (5 bases). The CDR3 is 15 amino acids. Trimming removed 4 bases at V and 0 bases at J, with 13 bases between. CDR1 is GTSNPN and CDR2 is SVGIG in the germline V gene (reference sequence). Written as DNA, the CDR3 is TGTGCCTGGAATGGTAGGAGGATAGCCAAAAACATTCAGTACTTC. It specifies CAWNGRRIAKNIQYF. Full variable domain (rest looked up from reference TRBV30 and TRBJ2-4): SQTIHQWPATLVQPVGSPLSLECTVEGTSNPNLYWYRQAAGRGLQLLFYSVGIGQISSEVPQNLSASRPQDRQFILSSKKLLLSDSGFYLCAWNGRRIAKNIQYFGAGTRLSVL.

The chain carries TRBV7-9 and TRBJ2-1, with a tentative D call TRBD1 (6 bases). This CDR3 contains 11 residues. V was clipped by 5 bases and J by 11 bases, with 10 bases between them. The V gene's germline CDR1 is SEHNR and CDR2 FQNEAQ (reference sequence). CDR3: CASSPQGQQFF. In DNA, the CDR3 is TGTGCCAGCAGCCCACAGGGTCAGCAGTTCTTC.

The chain joins TRBV18 to TRBJ1-4; the D is unclear. Trimming shortened V by 0 bases and J by 5 bases, and 10 bases separated the two germline ends. The CDR3 is 15 residues long. CDR1 and CDR2 (germline): KGHSH, LQKENI. The CDR3 loop is CASSPPGVGNEKLFF. As DNA, the CDR3 is TGTGCCAGCTCACCACCGGGAGTGGGGAATGAAAAACTGTTTTTT.

Of note for this clone: Other DNA sequences within the sample encode an identical CDR3. The genes are TRBV25-1 and TRBJ1-2; the D is unclear. CDR1 is MGHDK, CDR2 SYGVNS, per germline. The length of the CDR3 is 12 residues. V lost 4 bases to trimming and J lost 5 bases, with 8 bases between them. The CDR3 sequence: CASSVTSYGYTF. CDR3 DNA sequence: TGTGCCAGCAGTGTAACGTCTTATGGCTACACCTTC.

On this clone: This specimen includes other DNA sequences encoding the same CDR3. This chain links TRBV5-1 with TRBJ2-7; 8 bases map to TRBD1. The V gene end was trimmed by 0 bases and the J gene end by 0 bases; junction bases not matched to a gene: 2. The CDR3 is 15 amino acids. The germline gives CDR1 SGHRS, CDR2 YFSETQ. DNA of the CDR3: TGCGCCAGCAGCTTGGAAACAGGGGGCTCCTACGAGCAGTACTTC. Translation gives CASSLETGGSYEQYF.

The CDR3 region has the DNA TGTGCCTGGAGTGTAGGGCAGGGGGCTGGAGAGACCCAGTACTTC. Its protein is CAWSVGQGAGETQYF. The V gene is TRBV30, the J gene TRBJ2-5; 8 nucleotides match TRBD1. Germline V CDR1 and CDR2: GTSNPN, SVGIG (reference sequence). Germline trimming cut 0 bases from V and 4 bases from J; bases unmatched to any gene: 7. CDR3 length: 15 residues. Combining the CDR3 with reference TRBV30 and TRBJ2-5 gives the whole variable domain SQTIHQWPATLVQPVGSPLSLECTVEGTSNPNLYWYRQAAGRGLQLLFYSVGIGQISSEVPQNLSASRPQDRQFILSSKKLLLSDSGFYLCAWSVGQGAGETQYFGPGTRLLVL.

The rearrangement uses TRBV4-1 and TRBJ1-1; D is unresolved. Germline loops: CDR1 MGHRA, CDR2 YSYEKL. V shed 1 base and J shed 3 bases, with 15 bases lying between them. The CDR3 sequence is 16 residues long. This CDR3 reads CASSQVVNRRDTEAFF. In DNA form, the CDR3 reads TGCGCCAGCAGCCAAGTTGTAAATAGAAGGGACACTGAAGCTTTCTTT.

This rearrangement joins TRBV5-1 to TRBJ2-2, with D possibly matching TRBD2 (6 bases). The CDR3 extends over 14 amino acids. V lost 0 bases, J lost 7 bases, and 10 bases lay in between. Germline V CDR1 and CDR2: SGHRS, YFSETQ. CDR3 nucleotides: TGCGCCAGCAGCTTGGACGGAGGGAACGGGGAGCTGTTTTTT. Its protein product is CASSLDGGNGELFF.

The genes are TRBV5-4 and TRBJ2-5, with 7 bases matching TRBD2. Germline values: CDR1 SGHNT, CDR2 YYREEE (reference sequence). V lost 4 bases and J lost 5; bases outside the gene matches: 14. CDR3 size: 16 residues. CDR3 protein: CASSLGLRGSGETQYF. The CDR3 nucleotides are TGTGCCAGCAGCCTGGGGTTACGCGGGAGTGGGGAGACCCAGTACTTC.

The chain carries TRBV5-1 and TRBJ2-1; unclear D gene. Germline-derived CDR1 and CDR2 are SGHRS and YFSETQ. This CDR3 is built from 17 residues. V shed 1 base and J shed 4 bases, with 18 bases lying between them. Written as DNA, the CDR3 is TGCGCCAGCAGCTTGTCCCCGGCTACTAACGCATACAATGAGCAGTTCTTC. Translation: CASSLSPATNAYNEQFF.

Only one count was recorded for this clone. V is TRBV5-1 and J is TRBJ1-2; tentative D call: TRBD1 (5 bases). Trimming cost V 4 bases and J 8 bases, with 15 bases left between them. Germline CDR1 SGHRS, CDR2 YFSETQ. This CDR3 contains 13 residues. Here the CDR3 reads CASSPGLSQGYTF. In DNA form, the CDR3 reads TGCGCCAGCAGCCCGGGGCTCTCACAAGGCTACACCTTC. Full variable domain (outside the CDR3, taken from reference TRBV5-1 and TRBJ1-2): KAGVTQTPRYLIKTRGQQVTLSCSPISGHRSVSWYQQTPGQGLQFLFEYFSETQRNKGNFPGRFSGRQFSNSRSEMNVSTLELGDSALYLCASSPGLSQGYTFGSGTRLTVV.

This sequence joins TRBV5-8 and TRBJ2-1, with 7 bases lining up with TRBD2. CDR3 length: 17 amino acids. Trimming took 4 bases from V and 0 from J; bases not matched to a gene: 10. CDR1 is SGHTS, CDR2 YDEGEE, per germline. The CDR3 bases are TGTGCCAGCAGCCCCTGGGGCGGGGGTAGCTCCTACAATGAGCAGTTCTTC. Translating gives CASSPWGGGSSYNEQFF.

The J gene is TRBJ2-1, the V gene TRBV7-2, with a tentative D call TRBD2 (5 bases). V dropped 5 bases and J dropped 4 bases, with 18 bases sitting between them. The CDR3 is 16 amino acids. CDR1 and CDR2 (germline): SGHTA, FQGNSA. The DNA for the CDR3 is TGTGCCAGCAGCCCATTTAGAAGCGGTAGGTACAATGAGCAGTTCTTC. Protein product: CASSPFRSGRYNEQFF.